This T cell receptor (beta chain) was sequenced in a study of cytomegalovirus exposure and HLA in healthy donors. Study details: HLA-typed donors were the source of 80 million to 90 million unique TCRs, which an early data release held.

About this clone itself: The antigen remains unidentified.

Study conclusions and caveats: According to an earlier analysis, most TCR beta V segments yielded productive rearrangements about 90% or about 30% of the time. Follow-up analysis seemed to connect common viral pathogens with several of the most significant clusters identified. In a later analysis, CMV-associated beta chains were mostly HLA-associated, it appeared.

The PCR was carried out with 60 Vbeta primers and 13 Jbeta primers. Measured with immunoSEQ multiplex PCR; TCRdb has only the in-frame clones, and not every one. The sample has roughly 150,000 clones; roughly 87% are singletons. The CDR3 spans 11 residues. Between the trimmed V and J ends, which lost 7 bases and 7 bases, there was a span of 9 bases. The germline CDR1 and CDR2 sequences are ENHRY and SYGVKD. Sequencing was carried out using PBMCs. The rearrangement links TRBV10-3 to TRBJ2-3; D not resolved. The receptor was derived from a girl under 18 in good health and CMV-seropositive. CDR3 DNA sequence: TGTGCCATCACCCAAGACAATACGCAGTATTTT. It is translated as CAITQDNTQYF.